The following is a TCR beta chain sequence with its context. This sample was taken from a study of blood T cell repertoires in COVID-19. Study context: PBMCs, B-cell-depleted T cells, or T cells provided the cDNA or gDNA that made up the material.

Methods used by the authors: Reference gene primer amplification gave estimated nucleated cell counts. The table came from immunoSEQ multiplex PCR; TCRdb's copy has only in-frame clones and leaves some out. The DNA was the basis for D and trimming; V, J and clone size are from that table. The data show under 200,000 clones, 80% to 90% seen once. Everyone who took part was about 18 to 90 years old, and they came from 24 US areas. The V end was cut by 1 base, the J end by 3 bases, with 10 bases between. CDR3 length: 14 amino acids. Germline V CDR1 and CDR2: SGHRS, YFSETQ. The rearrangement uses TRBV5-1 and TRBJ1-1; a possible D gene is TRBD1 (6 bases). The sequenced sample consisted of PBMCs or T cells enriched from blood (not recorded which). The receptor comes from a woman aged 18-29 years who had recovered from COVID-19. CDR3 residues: CASSLLAGDTEAFF. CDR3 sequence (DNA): TGCGCCAGCAGCTTGCTGGCAGGGGACACTGAAGCTTTCTTT.